Described below is a single T cell receptor (beta chain) sequence and its context. One base away lies a much larger clone, so this may be a sequencing read error. Authors of the study amplified TCR beta CDR3 regions from RNA transcripts. During a first-round RT-PCR of the TCR CDR3, the HTBI primer set was used. TCRdb fed the multiplex PCR reads into MiXCR, producing one record per CDR3 protein. The repertoire consists of roughly 500,000 distinct CDR3 sequences, with 15% to 20% occurring once and the leading ten covering approximately 30%. Uncontrolled infection, other autoimmune disease, pregnancy or lactation excluded patients. On the basis of clinical symptoms, serum thyroxine and TRAb, thyroid ultrasound and orbital computed tomography, diagnoses were made. Out of more than 8 ml of fresh peripheral blood came the PBMCs. The CDR3 runs 18 residues. V dropped 3 bases and J dropped 5 bases, with 20 bases sitting between them. The V gene's germline CDR1 is MDHEN and CDR2 SYDVKM.

These data belong to a study of T cells in Graves' hyperthyroidism and ophthalmopathy. This rearrangement joins TRBV28 to TRBJ1-6; D uncertain. Sequenced: blood. The receptor was derived from a woman aged 30 to 39 with Graves' ophthalmopathy. The CDR3 loop reads CASSFPPVGRSDNSPLHF. DNA for the CDR3: TGTGCCAGCAGTTTCCCCCCGGTTGGACGGAGCGATAATTCACCCCTCCACTTT.